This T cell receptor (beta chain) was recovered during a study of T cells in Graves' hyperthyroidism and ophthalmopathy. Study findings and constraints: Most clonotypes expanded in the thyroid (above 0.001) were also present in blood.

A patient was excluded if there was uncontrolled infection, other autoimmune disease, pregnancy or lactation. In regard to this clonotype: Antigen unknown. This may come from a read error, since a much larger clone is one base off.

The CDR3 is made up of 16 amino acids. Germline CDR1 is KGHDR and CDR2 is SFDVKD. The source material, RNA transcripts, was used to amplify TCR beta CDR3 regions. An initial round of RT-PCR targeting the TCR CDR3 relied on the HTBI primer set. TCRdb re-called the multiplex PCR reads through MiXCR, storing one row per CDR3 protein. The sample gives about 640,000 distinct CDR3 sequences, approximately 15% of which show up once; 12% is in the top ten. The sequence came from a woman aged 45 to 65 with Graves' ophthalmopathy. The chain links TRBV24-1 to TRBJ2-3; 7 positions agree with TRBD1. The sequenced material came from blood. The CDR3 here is CTTSAPGTASTDTQYF. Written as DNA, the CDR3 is TGTACCACCAGTGCCCCCGGGACAGCAAGCACAGATACGCAGTATTTT.